This record covers a single T cell receptor (beta chain). The sample comes from a study of blood T cell repertoires in COVID-19. Turning to the study itself: The analysed material was cDNA or gDNA that came from T cells, B-cell-depleted T cells, or PBMCs.

The CDR3 loop spans 16 amino acids. J lost 5 bases, V lost 3 bases, and 8 bases had no gene match. Germline CDR1 is SGHNT and CDR2 is YYREEE (reference sequence). Per the original methods: Amplification with reference gene primers provided the estimates of nucleated cell counts. This table comes from immunoSEQ multiplex PCR, and its TCRdb copy is limited to in-frame clones, with some not included. That table supplies the V and J calls and clone size; D and trimming were determined from the DNA. The sample lists 100,000 to 120,000 clones, 76% occurring once. The sample taken for sequencing was peripheral blood. The V gene is TRBV5-4, the J gene TRBJ2-5, with TRBD2 identical over 12 bases. This clonotype was obtained from a woman older than 75 with acute or convalescent COVID-19. In DNA, the CDR3 is TGTGCCAGCAGCTACACTAGCGGGGGGCCGTGGGAGACCCAGTACTTC. Translating gives CASSYTSGGPWETQYF.